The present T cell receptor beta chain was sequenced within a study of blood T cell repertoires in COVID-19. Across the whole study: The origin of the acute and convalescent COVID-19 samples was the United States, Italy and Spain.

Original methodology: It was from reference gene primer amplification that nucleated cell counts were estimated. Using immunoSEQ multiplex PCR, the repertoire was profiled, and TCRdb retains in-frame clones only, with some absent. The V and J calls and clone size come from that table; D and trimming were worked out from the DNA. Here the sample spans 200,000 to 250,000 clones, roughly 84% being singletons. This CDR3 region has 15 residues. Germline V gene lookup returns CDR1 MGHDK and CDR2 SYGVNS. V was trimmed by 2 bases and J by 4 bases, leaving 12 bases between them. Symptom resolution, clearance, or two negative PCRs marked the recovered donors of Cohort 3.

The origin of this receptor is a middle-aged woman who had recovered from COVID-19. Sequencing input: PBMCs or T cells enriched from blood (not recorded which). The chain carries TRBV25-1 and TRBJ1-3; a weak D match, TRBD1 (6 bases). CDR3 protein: CASSEGLGAGNTIYF. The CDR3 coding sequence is TGTGCCAGCAGTGAAGGACTGGGGGCGGGAAACACCATATATTTT. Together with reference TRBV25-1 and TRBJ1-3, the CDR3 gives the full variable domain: EADIYQTPRYLVIGTGKKITLECSQTMGHDKMYWYQQDPGMELHLIHYSYGVNSTEKGDLSSESTVSRIRTEHFPLTLESARPSHTSQYLCASSEGLGAGNTIYFGEGSWLTVV.